This T cell receptor beta chain was recorded in a study of cytomegalovirus exposure and HLA in healthy donors. Study as a whole: Earlier, some 180 million T cells were analyzed, and over 95 million unique TCR beta sequences were found among them. Ancestry clustering placed around 80% of over 300 genotyped donors in the Caucasian-associated cluster.

As regards this clone: As yet, its antigen is unknown.

General study findings and limits: Specific recognition of CMV antigens was confirmed in vitro for a few chains (all CMV-associated).

CDR1 and CDR2 from the germline V gene are SQVTM and ANQGSEA. V was clipped by 6 bases and J by 5 bases, with 16 bases between them. The CDR3 runs to 14 residues. PCR used 60 Vbeta primers and 13 Jbeta primers. Here immunoSEQ multiplex PCR was the method, and the copy in TCRdb shows in-frame clones only, minus some. The sample carries roughly 160,000 clones, roughly 80% recorded once. This receptor was obtained from a man aged 25 to 45 in good health and CMV-seropositive. Sequenced: PBMCs. V gene TRBV29-1 combines with J gene TRBJ2-2, with D possibly being TRBD1 (7 bases). CDR3 nucleotide sequence: TGCAGCGTGGGAACAGGGGAGGAGACCGGGGAGCTGTTTTTT. Protein: CSVGTGEETGELFF.